This T cell receptor (beta chain) was retrieved from a study of blood T cell repertoires in COVID-19. For the study at large: PBMCs, B-cell-depleted T cells, or T cells provided the cDNA or gDNA that made up the material.

TCRdb keeps only in-frame clones here, not all; method: immunoSEQ multiplex PCR. This table holds 150,000 to 200,000 clones, over 80% found once. Germline assignment: CDR1 SGHTA and CDR2 FQGNSA. The CDR3 loop spans 15 amino acids. V lost 1 base, J lost 0 bases, and 7 bases lay in between. This chain uses TRBV7-2 with TRBJ1-3, with D possibly being TRBD1 (5 bases). The specimen sequenced was peripheral blood. The sequence was collected from a woman in her 30s with acute or convalescent COVID-19. The CDR3 region is CASSLEGVSGNTIYF. DNA for the CDR3: TGTGCCAGCAGCTTAGAAGGGGTCTCTGGAAACACCATATATTTT.